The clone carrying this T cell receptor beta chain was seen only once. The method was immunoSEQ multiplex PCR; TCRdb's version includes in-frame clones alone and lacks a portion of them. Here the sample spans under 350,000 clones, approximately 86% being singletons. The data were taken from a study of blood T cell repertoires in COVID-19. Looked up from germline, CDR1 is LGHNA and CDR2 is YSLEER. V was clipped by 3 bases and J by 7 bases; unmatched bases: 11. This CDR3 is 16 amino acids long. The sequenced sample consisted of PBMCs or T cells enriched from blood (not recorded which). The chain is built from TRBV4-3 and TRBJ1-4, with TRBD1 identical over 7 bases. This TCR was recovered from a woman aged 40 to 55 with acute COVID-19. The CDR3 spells CASSQTQGSRGEKLFF. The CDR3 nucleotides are TGCGCCAGCAGCCAGACACAGGGGAGTCGCGGTGAAAAACTGTTTTTT.